These T cell receptor beta chains were read from a single sample in a study of a mutant IDH1 vaccine in newly diagnosed glioma. Using immunoSEQ multiplex PCR, the repertoire was profiled, and TCRdb retains in-frame clones only, with some absent. The sample yields around 40,000 clones, about four fifths seen once. Their specific antigens are unknown. Sequenced material: PBMCs, taken from a glioma patient whose treatment included an IDH1 peptide vaccine. The source of these receptors is a woman in her 40s with glioma. Some clones in this sample may be carry-over from other donors' samples. CDR3s include the opening cysteine and the closing phenylalanine or tryptophan. Each record gives: J gene, V gene, CDR3 protein.

>TRBJ2-7|TRBV10-1
CASLDPTTYEQYF
>TRBJ2-5|TRBV27
CASIHPAGTQYF
>TRBJ2-6|TRBV5-1
CASSLSPLGGANVLTF
>TRBJ2-7|TRBV4-2
CASSQEERGAAKQYF
>TRBJ2-2|TRBV2
CASKVEALTTGELFF
>TRBJ1-5|TRBV29-1
CSAGTGGAGQPQHF
>TRBJ2-3|TRBV5-1
CASRGSDTQYF
>TRBJ1-1|TRBV5-1
CASSLQRINTEAFF
>TRBJ2-7|TRBV7-3
CASSSVFGTVTYEQYF
>TRBJ1-2|TRBV14
CASSQIDRAYGYTF
>TRBJ1-3|TRBV25-1
CASSDRTVDSGNTIYF
>TRBJ2-7|TRBV5-1
CASGLQGGLGEQYF
>TRBJ2-7|TRBV6-5
CASSPSGGGSYEQYF
>TRBJ1-2|TRBV19
CASRVRTGDGYTF
>TRBJ2-5|TRBV19
CASSKRGLETQYF
>TRBJ1-1|TRBV4-3
CASSPRGGDTEAFF
>TRBJ2-5|TRBV2
CASGRDRKLETQYF
>TRBJ1-3|TRBV5-1
CASSSGLISGNTIYF
>TRBJ2-7|TRBV4-3
CASSENQGSSYEQYF
>TRBJ2-7|TRBV5-6
CASIRPGTDEQYF
>TRBJ1-6|TRBV5-5
CASSFVGGSSYNSPLHF
>TRBJ2-7|TRBV4-2
CASSPTLAYEQYF